These 14 T cell receptor beta chains were all obtained from the same sample, sequenced in a study of CD8+CD57+ T cells in acquired aplastic anemia. Genomic DNA templated the TCR beta VDJ and CDR3 profiling. TCRdb itself ran the reads through MiXCR, one entry per CDR3 protein. The sample has hundreds of thousands of distinct CDR3 sequences; around 32% are singletons. CD8+CD57+ cell expansion, shown by flow cytometry, had occurred in the patients selected for sequencing. The specimen was sorted CD4+, CD8+, or CD8+CD57+ T cells (not recorded which) from PBMCs. These receptors all stem from a human donor with aplastic anemia.

This clonotype showed up many times. The CDR3 DNA sequence: TGTGCCAGCAGCTCGGGACAGGGTATCTACGAGCAGTACTTC. This translates into CASSSGQGIYEQYF. The chain combines TRBV7-2 with TRBJ2-7; 9 bases align to TRBD1. J was trimmed by 3 bases and V by 4 bases; bases with no gene match: 4. CDR3 length equals 14 residues. CDR1 and CDR2 from the germline V gene are SGHTA and FQGNSA.

This clonotype came up a few times. The chain recombines TRBV11-3 with TRBJ2-7, with D uncertain. Trimming stripped 5 bases from V and 4 bases from J, with 15 bases between. The CDR3 extends over 14 amino acids. The germline CDR1 and CDR2 sequences are SGHNT and YENEEA. This CDR3 is CASSPPFSGYEQYF. CDR3 DNA: TGTGCCAGCAGCCCCCCTTTTTCCGGATACGAGCAGTACTTC.

This clonotype appeared once. The chain couples TRBV2 to TRBJ1-2; D ambiguous. This CDR3 has 14 amino acids. Trimming removed 7 bases at V and 2 bases at J, with 14 bases between. From germline, CDR1 is SNHLY and CDR2 FYNNEI. The CDR3, as DNA: TGTGCCAGCACCCTCAGATATTTGAACTATGGCTACACCTTC. This codes for CASTLRYLNYGYTF.

This clonotype has ten or more counts. The chain uses TRBV19 and TRBJ1-6; the match to TRBD1 covers 7 bases. The germline V gene has CDR1 LNHDA and CDR2 SQIVND (reference sequence). This CDR3 spans 15 amino acids. J gave up 7 bases and V 4 bases, and 7 bases lay outside the gene matches. The chain's CDR3 is CASSTSGTVNSPLHF. The DNA for the CDR3 is TGTGCCAGTAGTACCTCCGGGACAGTAAATTCACCCCTCCACTTT.

Comment on this clonotype: A much larger clone differs by one base, so this may be a read error. The CDR3 nucleotides are TGCCGTGCTAGATCAAACCGCGACTCGCACACCATATATTTT. Translation gives CRARSNRDSHTIYF. The V call is TRBV20-1, the J call TRBJ1-3; no clear D. The CDR3 runs 14 residues. Germline V lookup: CDR1 DFQATT, CDR2 SNEGSKA (reference sequence).

The rearrangement links TRBV6-1 to TRBJ1-1, with D hard to call. Germline loops: CDR1 MNHNS, CDR2 SASEGT. The CDR3 length is 12 residues. The V and J ends lost 4 bases and 10 bases respectively, with 13 bases between them. In DNA, the CDR3 is TGTGCCAGCAGTGCCACCTGGGGAGGAGCTTTCTTT. Amino acids: CASSATWGGAFF.

The CDR3 DNA sequence: TGCGCCAGCAGCCATCCAGCGGGGGAGCAGTACTTC. Its protein product is CASSHPAGEQYF. The chain has TRBV4-1 and TRBJ2-7, with 7 bases aligning to TRBD2. The CDR3 has 12 amino acids. The ends lost 3 bases at V and 7 bases at J; junction bases unmatched: 3. The germline V gene encodes CDR1 MGHRA and CDR2 YSYEKL.

This clonotype was observed a handful of times. This chain uses TRBV9 with TRBJ2-5; 13 nucleotides agree with TRBD2. This CDR3 contains 15 residues. Germline loops: CDR1 SGDLS, CDR2 YYNGEE. V lost 0 bases, J lost 5 bases, and 1 base stayed unmatched. The CDR3 nucleotides are TGTGCCAGCAGCGTAGGGACTAGCGGGAGTGAGACCCAGTACTTC. Translating gives CASSVGTSGSETQYF.

Turning to this clonotype: A much larger clone lies a single base off, so this may be a read error. The rearrangement uses TRBV6-4 and TRBJ1-5, with no clear D. Deletions cut 4 bases from V and 7 bases from J, with 11 bases between. The CDR3 covers 13 residues. The V gene's germline CDR1 is MRHNA and CDR2 SNTAGT. CDR3: CASSAGFEQPQHF. As DNA, the CDR3 is TGTGCCAGCAGTGCAGGATTCGAGCAGCCCCAGCATTTT.

This clonotype came up a few times. CDR3 sequence: CASSYGDRSNEQYF. The CDR3, as DNA: TGCGCCAGCAGCTACGGGGACAGGAGCAACGAGCAGTACTTC. The rearrangement links TRBV5-1 to TRBJ2-7, with 8 nucleotides matching TRBD1. With V trimmed by 3 bases and J by 5 bases, 7 bases remained unmatched. Germline values: CDR1 SGHRS, CDR2 YFSETQ. This CDR3 comprises 14 residues. The full variable domain, its missing parts supplied by reference TRBV5-1 and TRBJ2-7, is KAGVTQTPRYLIKTRGQQVTLSCSPISGHRSVSWYQQTPGQGLQFLFEYFSETQRNKGNFPGRFSGRQFSNSRSEMNVSTLELGDSALYLCASSYGDRSNEQYFGPGTRLTVT.

The chain combines TRBV19 with TRBJ1-2; tentatively, D is TRBD1 (6 bases). CDR3 length: 12 amino acids. Between the trimmed V and J ends, which lost 6 bases and 12 bases, there was a span of 17 bases. CDR1 and CDR2 (germline): LNHDA, SQIVND (reference sequence). CDR3 loop: CASSLGGPGNTF. CDR3 bases: TGTGCCAGTAGCCTTGGGGGGCCTGGAAACACCTTC.

This clonotype was counted many times. The rearrangement joins TRBV27 to TRBJ1-6, with D hard to call. The CDR3 length is 13 residues. V gave up 5 bases and J gave up 6 bases, with 8 bases separating them. CDR1 MNHEY and CDR2 SMNVEV come from the germline V gene (reference sequence). CDR3 nucleotides: TGTGCCAGCAGTGGAGCCGCTAATTCACCCCTCCACTTT. Protein: CASSGAANSPLHF.

The chain carries TRBV10-2 and TRBJ2-2, with TRBD1 matching over 7 bases. The CDR3 covers 14 residues. The J segment lost 5 bases and the V segment lost 4 bases, leaving 4 bases of the junction unmatched. Germline V lookup: CDR1 WSHSY, CDR2 SAAADI. The CDR3 is CASSGPGGTGELFF. The CDR3 DNA is TGCGCCAGCAGTGGACCAGGGGGAACCGGGGAGCTGTTTTTT.

The genes are TRBV6-5 and TRBJ1-2; 7 bases fit TRBD1. The CDR3 contains 14 residues. Trimming took 2 bases from V and 3 from J; bases not matched to a gene: 3. Germline V gene lookup returns CDR1 MNHEY and CDR2 SVGAGI. The DNA of the CDR3 is TGTGCCAGCAGTTACGGACAGGTAGACTATGGCTACACCTTC. As protein: CASSYGQVDYGYTF.